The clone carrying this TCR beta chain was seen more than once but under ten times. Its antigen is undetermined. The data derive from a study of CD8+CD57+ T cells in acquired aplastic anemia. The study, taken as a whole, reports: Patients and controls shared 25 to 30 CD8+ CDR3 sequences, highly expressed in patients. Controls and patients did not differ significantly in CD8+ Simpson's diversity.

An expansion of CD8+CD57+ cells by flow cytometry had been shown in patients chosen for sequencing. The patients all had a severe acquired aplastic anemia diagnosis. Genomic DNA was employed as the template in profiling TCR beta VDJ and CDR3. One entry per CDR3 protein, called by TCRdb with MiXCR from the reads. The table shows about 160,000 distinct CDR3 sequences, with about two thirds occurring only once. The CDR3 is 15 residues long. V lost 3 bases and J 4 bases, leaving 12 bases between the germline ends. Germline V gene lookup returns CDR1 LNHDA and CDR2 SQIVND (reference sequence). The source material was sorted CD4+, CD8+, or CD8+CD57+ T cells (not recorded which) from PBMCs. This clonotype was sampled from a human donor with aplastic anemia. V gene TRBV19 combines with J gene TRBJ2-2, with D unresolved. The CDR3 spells CASSINLRITGELFF. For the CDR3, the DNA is TGTGCCAGTAGTATCAATCTCAGGATCACCGGGGAGCTGTTTTTT. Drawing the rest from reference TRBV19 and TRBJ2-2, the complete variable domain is DGGITQSPKYLFRKEGQNVTLSCEQNLNHDAMYWYRQDPGQGLRLIYYSQIVNDFQKGDIAEGYSVSREKKESFPLTVTSAQKNPTAFYLCASSINLRITGELFFGEGSRLTVL.